This T cell receptor beta chain was recorded in a study of beta chain features in type 1 diabetes. To note about this clone: Its antigen is unidentified.

Of the isolated RNA, all was reverse transcribed, and so the sequenced material was expressed TCRB transcripts. Only in-frame clones appear in the TCRdb table, and some are missing; sequencing was by immunoSEQ multiplex PCR. The sample comprises around 260,000 clones, about 24% of which are singletons, and around 0.013% rests with the top ten. The trim removed 7 bases at V and 5 bases at J, leaving 5 bases unmatched. The CDR3 has 13 amino acids. Per the germline V gene, CDR1 is SNHLY and CDR2 is FYNNEI. Study-level findings and limits: When Type 1 diabetes patients were examined, their TCRB CDR3s proved moderately but significantly shorter in all four CD4+ subsets.

Sample: naive CD4+ T cells from blood. The TCR comes from a woman in her thirties with type 1 diabetes. The genes are TRBV2 and TRBJ2-3; TRBD1 aligns across 8 bases. CDR3 residues: CASTRGQQDTQYF. The CDR3 nucleotides read TGTGCCAGCACCAGGGGGCAACAAGATACGCAGTATTTT.